Here is one T cell receptor beta chain with its context. The data are from a study of blood T cell repertoires in COVID-19. In the source study's methods: Estimation of nucleated cell counts was performed using reference gene primer amplification. The data were produced by immunoSEQ multiplex PCR, yet TCRdb's version contains in-frame clones alone and is incomplete. The V and J calls and clone size come from that table; D and trimming were worked out from the DNA. Found here are 30,000 to 45,000 clones, over 70% of them singletons; the top ten hold around 28%. The CDR3 runs to 15 residues. CDR1 and CDR2 (germline): MGHRA, YSYEKL. The junction had 11 bases not matched to a gene; V was cut back by 4 bases and J by 7 bases.

The sample taken for sequencing was peripheral blood. The TCR originated in an elderly man with active or convalescent COVID-19. J is TRBJ1-2 and V is TRBV4-1, with 8 bases aligning to TRBD1. In DNA form, the CDR3 reads TGCGCCAGCAGCCGGCCTTGGCAGGGGGCAAGTGGCTACACCTTC. Translated, it gives CASSRPWQGASGYTF.